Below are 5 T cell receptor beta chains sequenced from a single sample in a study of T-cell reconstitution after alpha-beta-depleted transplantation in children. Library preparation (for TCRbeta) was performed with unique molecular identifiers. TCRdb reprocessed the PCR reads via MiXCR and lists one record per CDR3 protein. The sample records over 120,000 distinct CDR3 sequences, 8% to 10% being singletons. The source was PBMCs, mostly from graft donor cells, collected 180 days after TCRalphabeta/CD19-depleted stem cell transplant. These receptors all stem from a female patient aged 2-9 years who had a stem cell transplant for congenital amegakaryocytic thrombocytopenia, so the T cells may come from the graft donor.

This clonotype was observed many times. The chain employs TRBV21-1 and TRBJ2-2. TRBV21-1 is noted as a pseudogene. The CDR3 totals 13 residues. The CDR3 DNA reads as TGTGCCAGCAGCAATCGGTGTAGCGGGGAGCTGTTTTTT. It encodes CASSNRCSGELFF.

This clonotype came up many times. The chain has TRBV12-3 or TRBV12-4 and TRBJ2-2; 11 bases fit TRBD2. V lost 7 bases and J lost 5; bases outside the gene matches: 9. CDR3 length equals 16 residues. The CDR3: CASNKGASGGTGELFF. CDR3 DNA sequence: TGTGCCAGCAACAAAGGGGCTAGCGGGGGGACCGGGGAGCTGTTTTTT.

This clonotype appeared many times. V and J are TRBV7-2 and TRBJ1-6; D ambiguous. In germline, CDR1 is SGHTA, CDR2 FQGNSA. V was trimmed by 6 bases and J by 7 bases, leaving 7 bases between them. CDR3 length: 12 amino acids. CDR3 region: CASRKLNSPLHF. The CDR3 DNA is TGTGCCAGCAGAAAATTAAATTCACCCCTCCACTTT.

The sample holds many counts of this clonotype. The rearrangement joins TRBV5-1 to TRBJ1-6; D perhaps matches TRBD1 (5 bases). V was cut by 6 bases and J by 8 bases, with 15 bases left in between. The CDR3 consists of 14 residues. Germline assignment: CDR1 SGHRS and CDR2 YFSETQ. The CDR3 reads CASKFEQVDSPLHF. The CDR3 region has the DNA TGCGCCAGCAAGTTCGAACAGGTCGATTCACCCCTCCACTTT. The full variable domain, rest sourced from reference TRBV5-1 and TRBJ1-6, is KAGVTQTPRYLIKTRGQQVTLSCSPISGHRSVSWYQQTPGQGLQFLFEYFSETQRNKGNFPGRFSGRQFSNSRSEMNVSTLELGDSALYLCASKFEQVDSPLHFGNGTRLTVT.

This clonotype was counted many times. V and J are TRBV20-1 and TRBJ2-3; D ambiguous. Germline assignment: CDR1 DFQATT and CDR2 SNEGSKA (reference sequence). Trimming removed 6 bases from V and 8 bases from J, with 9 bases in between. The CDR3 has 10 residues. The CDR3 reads CSAAYGTQYF. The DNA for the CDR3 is TGCAGTGCCGCTTATGGTACGCAGTATTTT.